One and the same sample provided the 7 T cell receptor beta chains below, sequenced in a study of vaccination effects on CD4 cells after COVID-19. The protocol was immunoSEQ multiplex PCR, while the TCRdb copy is restricted to in-frame clones and leaves out a portion. In the table there are 35,000 to 45,000 clones, almost 85% of which are singletons. Before sequencing, viral peptide pools were used by the ViraFEST assay to expand antigen-specific CD4+ T cells. At the end of approximately 10 days of culture, CD4+ T cells were isolated. Either the mRNA-1273 or the BNT162b2 vaccine was given to participants as two doses. These receptors have no identified antigens. The source material was CD4+ T cells from PBMCs cultured with HCoV-NL63 spike peptides, sampled after COVID-19 vaccination. The receptors shown here come from a human donor who received a COVID-19 vaccine. Some clones in this sample may be carry-over from other donors' samples.

The chain has TRBV6-1 and TRBJ2-5, with 7 bases lining up with TRBD2. V was clipped by 1 base and J by 5 bases; unmatched bases: 13. The CDR3 is 17 residues long. Germline loops: CDR1 MNHNS, CDR2 SASEGT. In DNA form, the CDR3 reads TGTGCCAGCAGTGAAGGATCTAGCGGTTACCGTGGGGAGACCCAGTACTTC. Protein: CASSEGSSGYRGETQYF.

In this sample, this clone turned up a few times. The CDR3 nucleotides are TGTGCCAGCAGTGAAGCCGGTGAGGGCTACGAGCAGTACGTC. This encodes CASSEAGEGYEQYV. The gene calls are TRBV2 and TRBJ2-7; D may be TRBD2 (5 bases). Germline assignment: CDR1 SNHLY and CDR2 FYNNEI. CDR3 length equals 14 residues. Trimming took 0 bases from V and 3 from J, leaving 9 bases between them.

This clone was seen a handful of times. This chain joins TRBV5-1 and TRBJ1-6; 7 bases fit TRBD1. Unmatched junction bases numbered 6, after V lost 2 bases and J lost 7 bases. Per germline, CDR1 SGHRS and CDR2 YFSETQ. The CDR3 consists of 15 residues. CDR3 amino acids: CASSFTGARNSPLHF. The CDR3 nucleotides read TGCGCCAGCAGCTTCACAGGGGCAAGGAATTCACCCCTCCACTTT.

The J gene is TRBJ1-5, the V gene TRBV24-1; D may be TRBD1 (5 bases). CDR1 is KGHDR, CDR2 SFDVKD, per germline. V lost 5 bases, J lost 2 bases, and 12 bases lay in between. The CDR3 spans 15 residues. CDR3 loop: CATSGVGLGNQPQHF. The CDR3 DNA reads TGTGCCACCAGTGGGGTGGGGCTGGGCAATCAGCCCCAGCATTTT.

The chain carries TRBV5-1 and TRBJ1-4; a possible D gene is TRBD1 (6 bases). The CDR3 has 13 amino acids. Germline V lookup: CDR1 SGHRS, CDR2 YFSETQ. Trimming shortened V by 6 bases and J by 7 bases, and 13 bases separated the two germline ends. CDR3 in DNA: TGCGCCAGCACCGGAACACAGGGTGAAAAACTGTTTTTT. The encoded protein is CASTGTQGEKLFF.

The chain has TRBV4-1 and TRBJ2-7; TRBD2 agrees at 7 bases. The CDR3 spans 19 residues. Germline-derived CDR1 and CDR2 are MGHRA and YSYEKL. V shed 0 bases, J shed 0 bases, and the junction held 14 bases outside the gene matches. The CDR3 DNA reads TGCGCCAGCAGCCAAGATTCGCGGAGCGGGCTAGCGGACTCCTACGAGCAGTACTTC. This gives the protein CASSQDSRSGLADSYEQYF.

This chain connects TRBV7-9 to TRBJ2-5; the match to TRBD1 covers 8 bases. V shed 4 bases and J 1 base; nucleotides not matched to a gene: 8. The CDR3 has 16 amino acids. The germline gives CDR1 SEHNR, CDR2 FQNEAQ (reference sequence). CDR3 in DNA: TGTGCCAGCAGCTCCGGGGGAGGACAGGGCCAAGAGACCCAGTACTTC. Translation: CASSSGGGQGQETQYF.